This paragraph reports one T cell receptor (beta chain). Trimming took 3 bases from V and 5 from J; bases not matched to a gene: 6. CDR1 is MNHNY, CDR2 SVGAGI, per germline (reference sequence). CDR3 length: 14 residues. The data were obtained in a study of cytomegalovirus exposure and HLA in healthy donors. The PCR employed 60 Vbeta primers together with 13 Jbeta primers. Here immunoSEQ multiplex PCR was the method, and the copy in TCRdb shows in-frame clones only, minus some. The sample contains 81,000 or so clones, about four fifths of which appear only once. The receptor comes from a man aged 60-69 years in good health and CMV-seronegative. The sequencing sample was made of PBMCs. V and J are TRBV6-6 and TRBJ1-2, with 7 positions matching TRBD1. As DNA, the CDR3 is TGTGCCAGCAGTTATTCCGGGACAGCATATGGCTACACCTTC. Translating gives CASSYSGTAYGYTF.